The 25 T cell receptor beta chains presented below share a single source sample, sequenced in a study of identical twins (dated by TCRdb to about 2016). Library generation was performed with 5' RACE. Reads for this sample came from an Illumina HiSeq 2000. The public reads were run again by TCRdb, first through fastp at Q25 and then through MiXCR, and only productive beta chains were kept. Rows matching on CDR3 protein sequence are summarized as one entry with the most common DNA and genes. The sample records 400,000 to 500,000 distinct CDR3 sequences, approximately 15% of which are singletons. The top ten hold about 1% of the sample. These data were also filed under a second study, of yellow fever vaccine responses in identical twins.

Sequencing input: CD4+ T cells sorted from blood. The receptors were gathered from a woman younger than 30 in good health.

The V call is TRBV28, the J call TRBJ2-3; D is uncertain. Trimming took off 6 bases at V and 0 bases at J, with 13 bases between the two ends. Per germline, CDR1 MDHEN and CDR2 SYDVKM. There are 15 residues in the CDR3. CDR3 amino acids: CASSPIGESTDTQYF. The CDR3 nucleotides read TGTGCCAGCAGCCCGATTGGAGAGAGCACAGATACGCAGTATTTT.

This clonotype was seen more than once but under ten times. The rearrangement joins TRBV3-1 to TRBJ2-2; unclear D gene. Trimming left V 3 bases short and J 1 base short, with 12 bases between. The CDR3 has 16 amino acids. The germline gives CDR1 LGHDT, CDR2 YNNKEL (reference sequence). CDR3 sequence reads: CASSHPRPRNTGELFF. The CDR3 DNA reads TGTGCCAGCAGCCATCCAAGACCCAGGAACACCGGGGAGCTGTTTTTT.

The V call is TRBV29-1, the J call TRBJ2-1; D perhaps matches TRBD2 (6 bases). This CDR3 is built from 14 residues. The V end was cut by 4 bases, the J end by 6 bases, with 16 bases between. CDR1 and CDR2 from the germline V gene are SQVTM and ANQGSEA. CDR3 loop: CSVVSGVFANEQFF. The CDR3 coding sequence is TGCAGCGTTGTCTCGGGAGTATTTGCCAATGAGCAGTTCTTC.

The J gene is TRBJ2-7, the V gene TRBV27; TRBD1 agrees at 7 bases. Trimming cost V 6 bases and J 2 bases; bases outside gene matches: 7. Looked up from germline, CDR1 is MNHEY and CDR2 is SMNVEV (reference sequence). The length of the CDR3 is 14 residues. Written as DNA, the CDR3 is TGTGCCAGCAGCCGAACAGGGGCTCCCTACGAGCAGTACTTC. Translation: CASSRTGAPYEQYF.

CDR3 nucleotide sequence: TGTGCCAGCGGACGTTCCGGGACAGGGGGCGACGAGCAGTACTTC. Translated, it gives CASGRSGTGGDEQYF. The chain has TRBV12-3 or TRBV12-4 and TRBJ2-7, with 12 bases that match TRBD1. The CDR3 has 15 residues. Germline trimming cut 8 bases from V and 5 bases from J; bases unmatched to any gene: 10.

This chain links TRBV28 with TRBJ2-1, with a tentative D call TRBD1 (6 bases). The CDR3 contains 12 residues. V gave up 2 bases and J gave up 14 bases, with 13 bases separating them. Germline CDR1 is MDHEN and CDR2 is SYDVKM. The CDR3 protein is CASSLDRQAKFF. The DNA of the CDR3 is TGTGCCAGCAGTTTAGACAGGCAAGCGAAGTTCTTC. The full variable domain, in which reference TRBV28 and TRBJ2-1 provide the parts outside the CDR3, is DVKVTQSSRYLVKRTGEKVFLECVQDMDHENMFWYRQDPGLGLRLIYFSYDVKMKEKGDIPEGYSVSREKKERFSLILESASTNQTSMYLCASSLDRQAKFFGPGTRLTVL.

This clonotype has more than one count but fewer than ten. The chain carries TRBV18 and TRBJ1-1; 9 bases line up with TRBD1. The germline CDR1 and CDR2 sequences are KGHSH and LQKENI. Trimming removed 2 bases from V and 4 bases from J; junction bases left unmatched: 14. The CDR3 loop spans 18 amino acids. The CDR3 is CASSPNTGQGTSGTEAFF. The CDR3 DNA sequence: TGTGCCAGCTCACCAAATACTGGACAGGGGACCTCGGGCACTGAAGCTTTCTTT.

The chain has TRBV2 and TRBJ2-7; TRBD2 matches at 10 bases. Per the germline V gene, CDR1 is SNHLY and CDR2 is FYNNEI. CDR3 length: 16 residues. With 4 bases clipped from V and 1 base from J, the junction kept 7 bases outside the gene matches. The CDR3 here is CASSAYSGRASYEQYF. The DNA of the CDR3 is TGTGCCAGCAGTGCCTACAGCGGGAGGGCTTCCTACGAGCAGTACTTC.

This clonotype was observed many times. This rearrangement joins TRBV7-2 to TRBJ2-5; tentative D call: TRBD2 (6 bases). Germline V gene sequence: CDR1 SGHTA, CDR2 FQGNSA. The CDR3 runs to 13 residues. The V and J ends lost 3 bases and 5 bases respectively, with 10 bases between them. In DNA form, the CDR3 reads TGTGCCAGCAGCTTGCGGGGCTTGGAGACCCAGTACTTC. It codes for CASSLRGLETQYF. Full variable domain (outside the CDR3, taken from reference TRBV7-2 and TRBJ2-5): GAGVSQSPSNKVTEKGKDVELRCDPISGHTALYWYRQSLGQGLEFLIYFQGNSAPDKSGLPSDRFSAERTGGSVSTLTIQRTQQEDSAVYLCASSLRGLETQYFGPGTRLLVL.

This clonotype was found many times. This rearrangement joins TRBV29-1 to TRBJ2-7, with D unresolved. Trimming stripped 4 bases from V and 3 bases from J, with 7 bases between. The CDR3 length is 11 residues. Germline V CDR1 and CDR2: SQVTM, ANQGSEA. The chain's CDR3 is CSVGGYYEQYF. CDR3 nucleotides: TGCAGCGTTGGTGGGTACTACGAGCAGTACTTC.

This chain connects TRBV9 to TRBJ1-1; 8 nucleotides line up with TRBD1. The CDR3 covers 15 residues. V gave up 2 bases and J gave up 0 bases; unmatched junction bases: 3. Germline CDR1 is SGDLS and CDR2 is YYNGEE. DNA for the CDR3: TGTGCCAGCAGCGTCAGACAGGGGATGAACACTGAAGCTTTCTTT. Its translation is CASSVRQGMNTEAFF.

This clonotype was observed a few times. This chain uses TRBV4-3 with TRBJ2-3, with 12 bases matching TRBD1. With V trimmed by 1 base and J by 4 bases, 3 bases remained unmatched. Per the germline V gene, CDR1 is LGHNA and CDR2 is YSLEER. CDR3 length equals 16 residues. The chain's CDR3 is CASSQVGTGGADTQYF. CDR3 nucleotide sequence: TGCGCCAGCAGCCAAGTGGGGACAGGGGGCGCAGATACGCAGTATTTT.

The chain carries TRBV20-1 and TRBJ1-2, with D tentatively TRBD1 (6 bases). The CDR3 runs to 19 residues. Trimming took off 0 bases at V and 6 bases at J, with 29 bases between the two ends. CDR1 and CDR2 from the germline V gene are DFQATT and SNEGSKA (reference sequence). The CDR3 DNA reads TGCAGTGCTAGAGATTTCGGCTGGGGGGCGGGGAGTGCTTCGGATGGCTACACCTTC. It translates to CSARDFGWGAGSASDGYTF.

This chain uses TRBV20-1 with TRBJ2-7; weak D call: TRBD1 (5 bases). CDR3 size: 12 residues. The V gene lost 5 bases and the J gene lost 5 bases, with 13 bases spanning the gap. Germline lookup yields CDR1 DFQATT and CDR2 SNEGSKA (reference sequence). The CDR3 nucleotides are TGCAGTGCTCCTGACAGAGCCCACGAGCAGTACTTC. Protein sequence: CSAPDRAHEQYF.

This clonotype was seen a handful of times. The chain carries TRBV7-9 and TRBJ2-3; no firm D call. The CDR3 is 15 residues long. V shed 5 bases and J shed 0 bases, with 12 bases lying between them. Germline V gene sequence: CDR1 SEHNR, CDR2 FQNEAQ (reference sequence). For the CDR3, the DNA is TGTGCCAGCAGCCGCAGAACTGCTAGCACAGATACGCAGTATTTT. Protein sequence: CASSRRTASTDTQYF.

This rearrangement joins TRBV12-3 or TRBV12-4 to TRBJ2-2; D may be TRBD2 (5 bases). This CDR3 contains 15 residues. V was shortened by 4 bases and J by 0 bases, with 9 bases between the two germline ends. The CDR3 reads CASSSRVANTGELFF. The CDR3 DNA sequence: TGTGCCAGCAGTTCGCGGGTCGCGAACACCGGGGAGCTGTTTTTT.

The chain couples TRBV28 to TRBJ2-3, with D perhaps TRBD1 or TRBD2 (5 bases each). Germline values: CDR1 MDHEN, CDR2 SYDVKM. V was cut by 7 bases and J by 0 bases, with 26 bases left in between. CDR3 length: 19 amino acids. CDR3 nucleotides: TGTGCCAGCATTGTAGGGACCCGAACTAGGCCCGCTAGCACAGATACGCAGTATTTT. It codes for CASIVGTRTRPASTDTQYF.

V is TRBV23-1 and J is TRBJ2-5; no definite D call. TRBV23-1 is an ORF, and what it does is uncertain. Trimming shortened V by 4 bases and J by 4 bases, and 10 bases separated the two germline ends. There are 13 residues in the CDR3. Here the CDR3 DNA reads TGCGCCAGCAGTCGACGGCCGGGAGAGACCCAGTACTTC. The encoded protein is CASSRRPGETQYF.

This sequence joins TRBV7-2 and TRBJ2-7; no clear D. Trimming removed 9 bases at V and 2 bases at J, with 11 bases between. The CDR3 is 12 residues long. Germline V CDR1 and CDR2: SGHTA, FQGNSA. The CDR3 DNA is TGTGCCAGTCGGACGGAACCCTACGAGCAGTACTTC. Translation: CASRTEPYEQYF.

This clonotype was seen a few times. A read error may explain this, as a much larger clone is one base away. The chain carries TRBV12-3 or TRBV12-4 and TRBJ2-7; no clear D gene. Trimming pared 6 bases from V and 5 bases from J, leaving 8 bases between. The CDR3 covers 11 residues. The CDR3 nucleotides read TGTGCCAGCAGCTCATTCCACGAGCAGTACTTC. Its translation is CASSSFHEQYF.

This clonotype was seen ten or more times. This rearrangement joins TRBV7-2 to TRBJ2-7; weak D call: TRBD2 (6 bases). V was trimmed by 1 base and J by 4 bases, leaving 14 bases between them. Per germline, CDR1 SGHTA and CDR2 FQGNSA. There are 15 residues in the CDR3. Here the CDR3 DNA reads TGTGCCAGCAGCTTAGAGACGGGACTCCGATACGAGCAGTACTTC. Amino acids: CASSLETGLRYEQYF.

The sample holds a few counts of this clonotype. The chain links TRBV3-1 to TRBJ1-2, with 10 nucleotides matching TRBD1. Looked up from germline, CDR1 is LGHDT and CDR2 is YNNKEL (reference sequence). V was clipped by 6 bases and J by 14 bases; unmatched bases: 9. The CDR3 has 12 amino acids. This CDR3 is CASSHGTGAHTF. CDR3 nucleotides: TGTGCCAGCAGTCACGGGACAGGGGCGCATACCTTC. The complete variable domain, with remaining parts taken from reference TRBV3-1 and TRBJ1-2, reads DTAVSQTPKYLVTQMGNDKSIKCEQNLGHDTMYWYKQDSKKFLKIMFSYNNKELIINETVPNRFSPKSPDKAHLNLHINSLELGDSAVYFCASSHGTGAHTFGSGTRLTVV.

This chain links TRBV30 with TRBJ1-2; TRBD1 matches 7 bases. The CDR3 totals 14 residues. Looked up from germline, CDR1 is GTSNPN and CDR2 is SVGIG (reference sequence). V trimming: 2 bases; J trimming: 4 bases; junction bases outside the gene matches: 7. CDR3 loop: CAWSTQGSSYGYTF. The CDR3, as DNA: TGTGCCTGGAGTACACAGGGGAGTAGCTATGGCTACACCTTC.

The rearrangement uses TRBV5-8 and TRBJ2-5, with 7 bases fitting TRBD2. The V gene end was trimmed by 0 bases and the J gene end by 5 bases; junction bases not matched to a gene: 4. This CDR3 has 14 amino acids. CDR1 SGHTS and CDR2 YDEGEE come from the germline V gene. CDR3 in DNA: TGTGCCAGCAGCTTGGCTGCGGGAGTTGAGACCCAGTACTTC. This gives the protein CASSLAAGVETQYF.

The chain is built from TRBV28 and TRBJ2-7; D not certain. Looked up from germline, CDR1 is MDHEN and CDR2 is SYDVKM. Trimming left V 5 bases short and J 4 bases short, with 9 bases between. The CDR3 contains 12 residues. The CDR3 loop is CASSLTWYEQYF. DNA for the CDR3: TGTGCCAGCAGTCTTACATGGTACGAGCAGTACTTC. Combining the CDR3 with reference TRBV28 and TRBJ2-7 gives the whole variable domain DVKVTQSSRYLVKRTGEKVFLECVQDMDHENMFWYRQDPGLGLRLIYFSYDVKMKEKGDIPEGYSVSREKKERFSLILESASTNQTSMYLCASSLTWYEQYFGPGTRLTVT.